This T cell receptor (beta chain) was recovered during a study of blood T cell repertoires in COVID-19. Study-level background: Sites in the United States, Italy and Spain provided acute and convalescent COVID-19 samples. Sample material is recorded as cDNA or gDNA derived from T cells, B-cell-depleted T cells, or PBMCs.

The CDR3 covers 13 residues. From germline, CDR1 is MGHRA and CDR2 YSYEKL. The germline V and J ends were trimmed by 1 base and 8 bases, with 9 bases remaining between them. Methods used by the authors: Reference gene primers were amplified, and this amplification served to estimate nucleated cell counts. Generated by immunoSEQ multiplex PCR, the TCRdb table keeps only in-frame clones and is missing some. V and J calls and clone size are given by that table; D and trimming were obtained from the DNA. The sample lists 65,000 to 70,000 clones, 60% to 80% occurring once. V is TRBV4-1 and J is TRBJ2-4; D possibly corresponds to TRBD2 (5 bases). Material: peripheral blood. The receptor was isolated from a man aged 55 to 70 with acute or convalescent COVID-19. This CDR3 is CASSQGVRDIQYF. DNA of the CDR3: TGCGCCAGCAGCCAAGGGGTGCGGGACATTCAGTACTTC.